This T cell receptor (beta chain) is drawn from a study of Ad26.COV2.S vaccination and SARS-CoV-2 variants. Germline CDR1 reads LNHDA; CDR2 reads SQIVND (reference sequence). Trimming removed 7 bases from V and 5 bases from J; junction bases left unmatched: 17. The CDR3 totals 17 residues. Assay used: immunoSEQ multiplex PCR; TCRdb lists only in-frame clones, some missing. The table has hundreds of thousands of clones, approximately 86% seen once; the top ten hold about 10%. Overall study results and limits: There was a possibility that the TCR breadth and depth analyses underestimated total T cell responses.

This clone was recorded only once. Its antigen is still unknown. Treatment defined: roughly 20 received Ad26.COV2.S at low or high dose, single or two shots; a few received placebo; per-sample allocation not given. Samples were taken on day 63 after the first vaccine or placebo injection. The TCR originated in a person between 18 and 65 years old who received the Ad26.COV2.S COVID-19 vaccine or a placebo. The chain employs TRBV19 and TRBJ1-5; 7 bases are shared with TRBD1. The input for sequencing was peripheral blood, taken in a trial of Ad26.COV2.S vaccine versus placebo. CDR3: CASTSSRGQAGDQPQHF. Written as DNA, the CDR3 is TGTGCCAGTACCAGCTCCCGAGGACAGGCCGGGGATCAGCCCCAGCATTTT.